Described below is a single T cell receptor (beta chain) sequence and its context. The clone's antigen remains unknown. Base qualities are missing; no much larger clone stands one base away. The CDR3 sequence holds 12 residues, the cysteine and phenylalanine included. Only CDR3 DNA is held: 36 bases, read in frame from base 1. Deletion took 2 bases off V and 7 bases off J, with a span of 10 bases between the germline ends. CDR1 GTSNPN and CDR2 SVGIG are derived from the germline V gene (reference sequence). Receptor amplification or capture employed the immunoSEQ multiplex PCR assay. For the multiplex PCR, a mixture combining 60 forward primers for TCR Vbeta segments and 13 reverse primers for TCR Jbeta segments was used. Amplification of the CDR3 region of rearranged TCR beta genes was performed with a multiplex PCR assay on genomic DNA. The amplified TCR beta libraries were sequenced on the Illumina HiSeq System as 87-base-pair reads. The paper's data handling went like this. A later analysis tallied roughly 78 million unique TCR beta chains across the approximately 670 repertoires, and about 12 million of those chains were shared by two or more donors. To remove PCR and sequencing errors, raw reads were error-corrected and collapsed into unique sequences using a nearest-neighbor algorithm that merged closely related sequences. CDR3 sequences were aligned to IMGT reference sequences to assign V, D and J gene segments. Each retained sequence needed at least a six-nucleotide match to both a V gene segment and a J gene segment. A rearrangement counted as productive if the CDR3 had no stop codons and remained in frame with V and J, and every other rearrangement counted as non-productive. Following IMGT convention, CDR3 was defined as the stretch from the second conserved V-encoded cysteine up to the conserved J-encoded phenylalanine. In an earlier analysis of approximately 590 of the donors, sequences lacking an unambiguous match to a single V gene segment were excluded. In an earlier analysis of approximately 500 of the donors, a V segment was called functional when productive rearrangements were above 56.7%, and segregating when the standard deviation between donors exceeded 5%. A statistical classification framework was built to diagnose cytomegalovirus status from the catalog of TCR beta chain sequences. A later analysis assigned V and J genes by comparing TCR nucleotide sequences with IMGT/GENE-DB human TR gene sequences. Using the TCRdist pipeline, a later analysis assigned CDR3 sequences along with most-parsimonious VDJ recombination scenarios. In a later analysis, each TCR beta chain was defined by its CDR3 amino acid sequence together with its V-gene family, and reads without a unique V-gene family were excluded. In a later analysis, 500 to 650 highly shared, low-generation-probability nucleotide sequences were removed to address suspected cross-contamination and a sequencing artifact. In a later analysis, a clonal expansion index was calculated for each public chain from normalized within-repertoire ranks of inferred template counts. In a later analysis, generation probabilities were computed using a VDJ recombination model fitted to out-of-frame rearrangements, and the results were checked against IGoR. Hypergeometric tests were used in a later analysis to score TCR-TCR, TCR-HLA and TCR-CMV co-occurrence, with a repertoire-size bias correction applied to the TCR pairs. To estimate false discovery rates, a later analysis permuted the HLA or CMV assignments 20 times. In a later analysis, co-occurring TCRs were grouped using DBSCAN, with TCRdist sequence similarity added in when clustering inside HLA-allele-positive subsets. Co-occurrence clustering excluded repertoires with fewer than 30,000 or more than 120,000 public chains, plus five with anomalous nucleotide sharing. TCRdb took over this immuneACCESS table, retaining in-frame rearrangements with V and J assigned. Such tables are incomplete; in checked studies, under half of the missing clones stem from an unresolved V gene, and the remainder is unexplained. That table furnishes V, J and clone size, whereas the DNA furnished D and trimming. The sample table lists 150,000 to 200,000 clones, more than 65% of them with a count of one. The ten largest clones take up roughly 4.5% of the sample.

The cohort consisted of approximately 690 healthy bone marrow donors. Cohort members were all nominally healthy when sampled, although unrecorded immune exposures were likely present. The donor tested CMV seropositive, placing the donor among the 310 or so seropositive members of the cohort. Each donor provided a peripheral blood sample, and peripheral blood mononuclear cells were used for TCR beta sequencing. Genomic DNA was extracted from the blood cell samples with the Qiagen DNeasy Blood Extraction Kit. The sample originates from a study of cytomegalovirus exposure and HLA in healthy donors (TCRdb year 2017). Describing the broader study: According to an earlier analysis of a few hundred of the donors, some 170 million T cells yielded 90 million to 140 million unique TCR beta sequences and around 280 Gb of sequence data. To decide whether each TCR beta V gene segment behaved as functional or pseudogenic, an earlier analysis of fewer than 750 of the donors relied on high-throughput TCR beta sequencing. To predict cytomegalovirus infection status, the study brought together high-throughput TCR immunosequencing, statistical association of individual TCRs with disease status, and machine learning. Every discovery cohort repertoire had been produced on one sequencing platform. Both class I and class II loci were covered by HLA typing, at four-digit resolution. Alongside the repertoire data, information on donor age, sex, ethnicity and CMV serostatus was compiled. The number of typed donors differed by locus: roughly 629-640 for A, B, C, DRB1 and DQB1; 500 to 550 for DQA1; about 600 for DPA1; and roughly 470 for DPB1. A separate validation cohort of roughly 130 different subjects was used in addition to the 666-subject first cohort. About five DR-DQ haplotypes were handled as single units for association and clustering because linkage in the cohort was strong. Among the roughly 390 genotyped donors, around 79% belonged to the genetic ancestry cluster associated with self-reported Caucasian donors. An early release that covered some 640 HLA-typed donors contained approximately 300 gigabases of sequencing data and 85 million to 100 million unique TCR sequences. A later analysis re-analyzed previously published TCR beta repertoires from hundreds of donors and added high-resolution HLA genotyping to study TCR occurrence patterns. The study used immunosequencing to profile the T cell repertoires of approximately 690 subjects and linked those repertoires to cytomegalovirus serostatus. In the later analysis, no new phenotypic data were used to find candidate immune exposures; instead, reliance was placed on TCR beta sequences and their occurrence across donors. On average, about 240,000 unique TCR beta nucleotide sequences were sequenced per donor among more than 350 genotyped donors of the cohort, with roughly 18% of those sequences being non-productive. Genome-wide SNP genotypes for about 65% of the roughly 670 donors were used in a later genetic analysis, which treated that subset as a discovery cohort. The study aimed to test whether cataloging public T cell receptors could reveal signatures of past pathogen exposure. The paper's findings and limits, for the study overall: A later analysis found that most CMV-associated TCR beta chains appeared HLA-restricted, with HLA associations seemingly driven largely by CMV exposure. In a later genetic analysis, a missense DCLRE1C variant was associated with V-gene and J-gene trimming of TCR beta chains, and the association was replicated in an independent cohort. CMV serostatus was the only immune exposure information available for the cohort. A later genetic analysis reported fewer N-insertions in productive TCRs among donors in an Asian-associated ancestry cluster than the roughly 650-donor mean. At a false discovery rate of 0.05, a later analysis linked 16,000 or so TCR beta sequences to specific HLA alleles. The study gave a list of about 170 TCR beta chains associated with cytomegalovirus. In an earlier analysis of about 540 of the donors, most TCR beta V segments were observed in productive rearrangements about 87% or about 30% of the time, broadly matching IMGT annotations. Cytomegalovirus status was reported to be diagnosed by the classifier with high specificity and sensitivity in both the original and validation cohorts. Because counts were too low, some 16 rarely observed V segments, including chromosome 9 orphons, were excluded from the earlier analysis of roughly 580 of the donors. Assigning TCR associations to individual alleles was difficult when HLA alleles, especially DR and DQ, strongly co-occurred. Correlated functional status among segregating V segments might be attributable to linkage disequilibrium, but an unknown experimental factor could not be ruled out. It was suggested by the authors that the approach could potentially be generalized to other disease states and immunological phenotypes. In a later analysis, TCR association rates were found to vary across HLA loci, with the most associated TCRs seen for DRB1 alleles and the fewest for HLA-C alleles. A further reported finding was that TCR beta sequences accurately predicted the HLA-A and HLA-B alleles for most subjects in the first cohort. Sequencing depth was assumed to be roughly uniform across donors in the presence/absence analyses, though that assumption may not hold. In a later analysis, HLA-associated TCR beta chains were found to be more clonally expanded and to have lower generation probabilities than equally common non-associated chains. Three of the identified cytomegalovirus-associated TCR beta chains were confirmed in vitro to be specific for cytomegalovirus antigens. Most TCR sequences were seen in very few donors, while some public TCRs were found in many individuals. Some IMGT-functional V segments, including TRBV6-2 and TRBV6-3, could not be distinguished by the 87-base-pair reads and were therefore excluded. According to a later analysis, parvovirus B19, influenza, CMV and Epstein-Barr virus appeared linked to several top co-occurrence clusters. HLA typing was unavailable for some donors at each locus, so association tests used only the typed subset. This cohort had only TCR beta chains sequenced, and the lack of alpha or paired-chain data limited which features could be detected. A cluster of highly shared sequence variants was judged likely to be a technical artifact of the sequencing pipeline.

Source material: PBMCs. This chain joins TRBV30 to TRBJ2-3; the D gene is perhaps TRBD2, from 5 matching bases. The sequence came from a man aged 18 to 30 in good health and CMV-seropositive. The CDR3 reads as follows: CAWSRTLHTQYF. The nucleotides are TGTGCCTGGAGTCGGACTCTTCATACGCAGTATTTT.